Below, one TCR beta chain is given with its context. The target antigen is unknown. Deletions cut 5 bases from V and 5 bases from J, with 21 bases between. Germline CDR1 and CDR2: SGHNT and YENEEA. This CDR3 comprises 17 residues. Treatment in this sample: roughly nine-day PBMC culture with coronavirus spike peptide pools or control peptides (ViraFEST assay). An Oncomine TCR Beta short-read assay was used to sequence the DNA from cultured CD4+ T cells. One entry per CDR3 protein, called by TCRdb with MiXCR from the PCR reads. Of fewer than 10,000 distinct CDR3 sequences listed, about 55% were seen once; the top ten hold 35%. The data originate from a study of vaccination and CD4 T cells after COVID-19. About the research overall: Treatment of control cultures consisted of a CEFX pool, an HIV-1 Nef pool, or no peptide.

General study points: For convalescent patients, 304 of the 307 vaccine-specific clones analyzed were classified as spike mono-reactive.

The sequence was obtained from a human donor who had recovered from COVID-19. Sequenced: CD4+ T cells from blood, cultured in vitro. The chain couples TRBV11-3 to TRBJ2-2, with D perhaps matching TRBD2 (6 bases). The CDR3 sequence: CASSPLSGEVKTGELFF. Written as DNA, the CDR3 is TGTGCCAGCAGCCCCCTTTCGGGAGAAGTAAAGACCGGGGAGCTGTTTTTT.